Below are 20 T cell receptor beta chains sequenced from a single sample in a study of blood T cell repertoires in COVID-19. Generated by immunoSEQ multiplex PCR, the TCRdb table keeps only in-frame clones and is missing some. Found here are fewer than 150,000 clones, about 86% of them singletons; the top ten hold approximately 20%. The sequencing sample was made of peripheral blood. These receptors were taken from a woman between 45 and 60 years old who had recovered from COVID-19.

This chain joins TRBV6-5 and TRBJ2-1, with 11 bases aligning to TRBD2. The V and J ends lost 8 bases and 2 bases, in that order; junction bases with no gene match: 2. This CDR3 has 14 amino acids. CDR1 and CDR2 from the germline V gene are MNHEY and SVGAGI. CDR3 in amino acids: CASGSGGAYNEQFF. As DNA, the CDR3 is TGTGCCAGCGGTAGCGGGGGGGCCTACAATGAGCAGTTCTTC.

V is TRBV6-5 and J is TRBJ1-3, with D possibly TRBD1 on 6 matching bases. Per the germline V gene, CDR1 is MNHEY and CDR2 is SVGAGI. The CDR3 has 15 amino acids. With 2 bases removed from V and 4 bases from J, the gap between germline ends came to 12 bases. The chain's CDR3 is CASSYSRTDGNTIYF. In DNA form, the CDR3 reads TGTGCCAGCAGTTACAGTAGGACAGACGGAAACACCATATATTTT.

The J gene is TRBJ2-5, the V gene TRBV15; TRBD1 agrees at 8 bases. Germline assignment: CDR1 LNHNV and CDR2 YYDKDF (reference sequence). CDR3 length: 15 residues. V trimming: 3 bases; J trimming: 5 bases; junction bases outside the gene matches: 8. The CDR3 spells CATSRDRATGETQYF. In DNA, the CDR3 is TGTGCCACCAGCAGGGACAGGGCGACCGGGGAGACCCAGTACTTC.

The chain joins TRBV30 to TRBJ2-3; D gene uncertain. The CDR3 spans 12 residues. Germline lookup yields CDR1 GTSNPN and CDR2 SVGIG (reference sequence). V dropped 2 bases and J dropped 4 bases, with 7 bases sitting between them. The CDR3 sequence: CAWSLSPDTQYF. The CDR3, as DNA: TGTGCCTGGAGTTTAAGCCCAGATACGCAGTATTTT.

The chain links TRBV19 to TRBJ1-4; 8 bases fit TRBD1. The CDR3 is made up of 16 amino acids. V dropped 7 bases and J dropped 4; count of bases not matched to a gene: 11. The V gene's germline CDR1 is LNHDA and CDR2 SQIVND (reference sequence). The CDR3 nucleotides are TGTGCCAGTACCACACCGACAGGGGCGGGTAATGAAAAACTGTTTTTT. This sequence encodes CASTTPTGAGNEKLFF.

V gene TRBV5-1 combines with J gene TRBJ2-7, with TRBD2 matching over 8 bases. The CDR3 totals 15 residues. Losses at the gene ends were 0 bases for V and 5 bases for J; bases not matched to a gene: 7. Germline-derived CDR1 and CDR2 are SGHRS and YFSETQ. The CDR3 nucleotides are TGCGCCAGCAGCTTGGTAGCCAGCGGGGGTAACGAGCAGTACTTC. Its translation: CASSLVASGGNEQYF.

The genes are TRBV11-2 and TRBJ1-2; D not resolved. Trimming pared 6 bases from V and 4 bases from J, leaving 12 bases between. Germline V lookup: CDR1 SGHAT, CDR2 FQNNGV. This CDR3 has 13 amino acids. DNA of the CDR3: TGTGCCAGCAGGATATCAGGTGCCTATGGCTACACCTTC. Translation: CASRISGAYGYTF.

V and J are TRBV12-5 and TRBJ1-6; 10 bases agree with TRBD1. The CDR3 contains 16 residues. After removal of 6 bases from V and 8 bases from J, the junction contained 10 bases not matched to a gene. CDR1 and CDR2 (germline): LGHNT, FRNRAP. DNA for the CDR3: TGTGCTAGTGGAGGCGACAGGGGGCTCAGATATTCACCCCTCCACTTT. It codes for CASGGDRGLRYSPLHF.

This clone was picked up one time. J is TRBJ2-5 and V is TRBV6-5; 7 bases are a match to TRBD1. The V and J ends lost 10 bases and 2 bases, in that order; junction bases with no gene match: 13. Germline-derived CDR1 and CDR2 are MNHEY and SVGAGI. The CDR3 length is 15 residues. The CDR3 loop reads CATTTGTAFQETQYF. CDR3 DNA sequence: TGTGCCACTACTACCGGGACAGCCTTTCAAGAGACCCAGTACTTC.

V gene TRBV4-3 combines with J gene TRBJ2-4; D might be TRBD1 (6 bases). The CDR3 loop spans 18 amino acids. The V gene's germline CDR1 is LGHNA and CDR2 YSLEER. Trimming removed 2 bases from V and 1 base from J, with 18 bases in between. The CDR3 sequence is CASSQSVNREWAKNIQYF. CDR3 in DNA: TGCGCCAGCAGCCAATCGGTTAACAGGGAATGGGCCAAAAACATTCAGTACTTC.

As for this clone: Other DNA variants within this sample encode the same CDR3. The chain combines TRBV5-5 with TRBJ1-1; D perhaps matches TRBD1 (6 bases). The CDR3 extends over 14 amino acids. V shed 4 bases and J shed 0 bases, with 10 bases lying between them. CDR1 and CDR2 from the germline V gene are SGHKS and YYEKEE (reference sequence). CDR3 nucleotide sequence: TGTGCCAGCAGCCGGACAGCGATGAACACTGAAGCTTTCTTT. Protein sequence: CASSRTAMNTEAFF.

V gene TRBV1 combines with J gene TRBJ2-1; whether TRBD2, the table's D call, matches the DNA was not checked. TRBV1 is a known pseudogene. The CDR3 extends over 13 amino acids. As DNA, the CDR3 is TGCACCAGGGGGAGTCTCCCCTACAATGAGCAGTTCTTC. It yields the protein CTRGSLPYNEQFF.

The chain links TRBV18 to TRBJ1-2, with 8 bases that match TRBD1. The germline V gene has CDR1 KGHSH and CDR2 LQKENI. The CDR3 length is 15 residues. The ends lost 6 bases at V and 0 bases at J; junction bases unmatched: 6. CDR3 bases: TGTGCCAGCTCCCCGGACAGGGCCTCTAACTATGGCTACACCTTC. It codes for CASSPDRASNYGYTF.

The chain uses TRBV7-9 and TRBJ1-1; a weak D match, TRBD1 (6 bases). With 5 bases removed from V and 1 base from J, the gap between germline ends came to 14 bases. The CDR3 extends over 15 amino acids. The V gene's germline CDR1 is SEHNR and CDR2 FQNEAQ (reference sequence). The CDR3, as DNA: TGTGCCAGCAGCACCTTCCGGGACAAGAACACTGAAGCTTTCTTT. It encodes CASSTFRDKNTEAFF.

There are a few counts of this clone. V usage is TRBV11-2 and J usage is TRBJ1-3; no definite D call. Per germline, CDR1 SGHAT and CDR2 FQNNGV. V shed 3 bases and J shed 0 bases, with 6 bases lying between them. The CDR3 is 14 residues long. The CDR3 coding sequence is TGTGCCAGCAGCTTGTCAAACTCTGGAAACACCATATATTTT. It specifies CASSLSNSGNTIYF.

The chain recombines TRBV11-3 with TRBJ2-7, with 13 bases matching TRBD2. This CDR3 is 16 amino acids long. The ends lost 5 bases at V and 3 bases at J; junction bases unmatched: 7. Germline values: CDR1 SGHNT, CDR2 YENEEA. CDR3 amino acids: CASSDGLAGANYEQYF. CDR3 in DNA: TGTGCCAGCAGCGATGGACTAGCGGGAGCAAACTACGAGCAGTACTTC.

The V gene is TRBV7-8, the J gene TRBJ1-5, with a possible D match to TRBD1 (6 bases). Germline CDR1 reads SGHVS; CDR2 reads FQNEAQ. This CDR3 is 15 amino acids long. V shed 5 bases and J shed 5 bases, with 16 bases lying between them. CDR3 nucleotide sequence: TGTGCCAGCAGCCGGGGAGGGGGGGCCTATCAGCCCCAGCATTTT. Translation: CASSRGGGAYQPQHF.

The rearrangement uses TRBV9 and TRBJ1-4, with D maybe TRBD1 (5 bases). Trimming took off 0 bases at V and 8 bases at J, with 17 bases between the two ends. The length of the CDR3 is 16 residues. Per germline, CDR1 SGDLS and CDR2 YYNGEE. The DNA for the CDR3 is TGTGCCAGCAGCGTAGACGTGGGGGGTATCGGGGAAAAACTGTTTTTT. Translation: CASSVDVGGIGEKLFF.

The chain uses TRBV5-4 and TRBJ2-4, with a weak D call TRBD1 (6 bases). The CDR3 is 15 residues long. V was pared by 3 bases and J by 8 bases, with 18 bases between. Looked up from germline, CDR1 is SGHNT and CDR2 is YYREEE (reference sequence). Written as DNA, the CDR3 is TGTGCCAGCAGCTCCCCGGACAGCCCCGGAGACATTCAGTACTTC. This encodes CASSSPDSPGDIQYF.

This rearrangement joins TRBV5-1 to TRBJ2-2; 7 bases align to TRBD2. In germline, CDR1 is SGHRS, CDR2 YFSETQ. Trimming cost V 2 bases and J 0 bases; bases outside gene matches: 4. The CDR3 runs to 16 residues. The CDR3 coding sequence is TGCGCCAGCAGCTTCGGGGGGATCGCGAACACCGGGGAGCTGTTTTTT. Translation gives CASSFGGIANTGELFF.